This TCR beta chain was recorded in a study of shared clonotypes between healthy human individuals. Germline V gives CDR1 MNHEY, CDR2 SMNVEV (reference sequence). This CDR3 is built from 15 residues. Trimming took off 6 bases at V and 1 base at J, with 12 bases between the two ends. Positive CCR7 selection of CD45RO-negative cells yielded the naive CD8 cells, and terminally differentiated effector memory CD45RA+ cells were excluded. The method was immunoSEQ multiplex PCR; TCRdb's version includes in-frame clones alone and lacks a portion of them. The table shows about 2.1 million clones, with about 92% occurring only once. Whole-study results and caveats: Generation probabilities of non-shared clonotypes were lower (relative to those shared by all four donors).

With respect to this clone: Its target is unknown.

The clonotype originates from a man younger than 35 in good health. Some clones in this sample may be carry-over from other donors' samples. The chain combines TRBV27 with TRBJ2-2; D perhaps matches TRBD1 (5 bases). Material for sequencing was naive CD8+ T cells from PBMCs. The CDR3 DNA reads TGTGCCAGCAGGGAAGACAGACTGAACACCGGGGAGCTGTTTTTT. Translated: CASREDRLNTGELFF.